The 29 T cell receptor beta chains in this list originate from one sample, sequenced in a study of blood T cells in healthy people across ages. Then a second PCR, running about 6 to 12 cycles, was carried out with a sample-barcoded 5' primer and a J-beta primer mix. TCRdb itself ran the 5' RACE reads through MiXCR, one entry per CDR3 protein. This table holds roughly 1,700,000 distinct CDR3 sequences, over 25% found once. The sequencing sample was made of blood. Receptors originate from a woman aged 30 to 39 in good health.

V usage is TRBV24-1 and J usage is TRBJ2-5, with TRBD2 identical over 10 bases. V dropped 1 base and J dropped 5; count of bases not matched to a gene: 9. The CDR3 length is 17 residues. CDR1 and CDR2 (germline): KGHDR, SFDVKD. The CDR3 nucleotides are TGTGCCACCAGTGATTTCCCTAGCGGGGGACTCAGTGAGACCCAGTACTTC. Translation: CATSDFPSGGLSETQYF.

This clonotype appeared once. The gene calls are TRBV5-1 and TRBJ2-1; 8 bases align to TRBD1. The CDR3 contains 14 residues. The junction had 4 bases not matched to a gene; V was cut back by 3 bases and J by 5 bases. The germline V gene has CDR1 SGHRS and CDR2 YFSETQ. CDR3 sequence: CASSWGQDDNEQFF. The CDR3 nucleotides read TGCGCCAGCAGCTGGGGACAGGACGACAATGAGCAGTTCTTC.

Comment on this clonotype: Since a much larger clone is just one base distant, this may be a read error. V is TRBV12-3 or TRBV12-4 and J is TRBJ2-7; 11 bases are a match to TRBD1. The CDR3 contains 14 residues. With 4 bases clipped from V and 7 bases from J, the junction kept 6 bases outside the gene matches. The CDR3 nucleotides read TGTGCCAGCAGTTCCGGGACAGGGGGGCCTGAGCAGTACTTC. Translation gives CASSSGTGGPEQYF.

V and J are TRBV5-1 and TRBJ2-5; a possible D gene is TRBD2 (5 bases). This CDR3 region has 15 residues. Germline CDR1 is SGHRS and CDR2 is YFSETQ. The V end was cut by 2 bases, the J end by 3 bases, with 14 bases between. The DNA for the CDR3 is TGCGCCAGCAGCTTCCGGGCAGCGAGGGAAGAGACCCAGTACTTC. Its translation: CASSFRAAREETQYF. The entire variable domain, with the rest obtained from reference TRBV5-1 and TRBJ2-5, is as follows: KAGVTQTPRYLIKTRGQQVTLSCSPISGHRSVSWYQQTPGQGLQFLFEYFSETQRNKGNFPGRFSGRQFSNSRSEMNVSTLELGDSALYLCASSFRAAREETQYFGPGTRLLVL.

This clonotype was seen many times. V and J are TRBV4-1 and TRBJ2-7; TRBD1 or TRBD2 may be the D gene (5 bases each). Germline V CDR1 and CDR2: MGHRA, YSYEKL. CDR3 length equals 15 residues. The ends were cut back, 3 bases at V and 0 bases at J, with 12 bases in the middle. This CDR3 is CASSHRDGSSYEQYF. CDR3 DNA: TGCGCCAGCAGCCATAGGGACGGAAGCTCCTACGAGCAGTACTTC.

The chain carries TRBV4-1 and TRBJ2-4; D may be TRBD1 or TRBD2 (5 bases each). Germline V CDR1 and CDR2: MGHRA, YSYEKL. The V end lost 5 bases, the J end lost 8 bases, and 25 bases lay between the germline ends. This CDR3 comprises 17 residues. The CDR3 coding sequence is TGCGCCAGCAGCGGAGCTGTCACCGGGACGGGCAAGTACATTCAGTACTTC. Its translation is CASSGAVTGTGKYIQYF.

This clonotype was seen a handful of times. The chain has TRBV12-3 or TRBV12-4 and TRBJ2-5; 12 bases map to TRBD1. V lost 5 bases and J lost 4; bases outside the gene matches: 5. The length of the CDR3 is 15 residues. CDR3 nucleotides: TGTGCCAGCAGTATCCGGGACAGGGGGCGAGAGACCCAGTACTTC. Its translation: CASSIRDRGRETQYF.

Comments on this clonotype: This may be a read error: a much more frequent sequence differs by one nucleotide. The V and J genes are TRBV18 and TRBJ2-4; D is unresolved. CDR1 and CDR2 from the germline V gene are KGHSH and LQKENI. V lost 3 bases to trimming and J lost 13 bases, with 13 bases between them. The CDR3 runs 12 residues. The CDR3 loop is CASSPADNEQYF. CDR3 DNA: TGTGCCAGCTCACCGGCAGACAATGAGCAGTACTTC.

This clonotype was seen only a few times. CDR3 coding DNA: TGCAGCGTTCTACAGGGGCGAGGGGGCTACACCTTC. As protein: CSVLQGRGGYTF. The gene calls are TRBV29-1 and TRBJ1-2, with TRBD1 matching over 7 bases. The CDR3 contains 12 residues. Germline values: CDR1 SQVTM, CDR2 ANQGSEA. V lost 5 bases and J lost 8; bases outside the gene matches: 8.

The sample holds a few counts of this clonotype. The rearrangement uses TRBV5-5 and TRBJ2-1; 11 nucleotides match TRBD2. In germline, CDR1 is SGHKS, CDR2 YYEKEE (reference sequence). The CDR3 runs 17 residues. J lost 5 bases, V lost 4 bases, and 11 bases had no gene match. The CDR3 nucleotides read TGTGCCAGCAGCCAACCAACGGGACTAGCGGCGCACAATGAGCAGTTCTTC. Encoded protein: CASSQPTGLAAHNEQFF.

This clonotype turned up a few times. This chain connects TRBV3-1 to TRBJ2-7, with TRBD1 matching 8 bases. From germline, CDR1 is LGHDT and CDR2 YNNKEL (reference sequence). The CDR3 length is 15 residues. Unmatched junction bases numbered 10, after V lost 5 bases and J lost 4 bases. CDR3 in DNA: TGTGCCAGCAGCGACGGACAGGGTCCTTGGTACGAGCAGTACTTC. Its translation: CASSDGQGPWYEQYF.

This clonotype was detected ten times or more. The chain recombines TRBV6-2 or TRBV6-3 with TRBJ2-5; TRBD1 is a possible D gene (5 bases). Trimming shortened V by 6 bases and J by 11 bases, and 10 bases separated the two germline ends. This CDR3 is 10 amino acids long. Germline V gene data show CDR1 as MNHEY and CDR2 as SVGEGT. The CDR3 coding sequence is TGTGCCAGCAGAGACAGAGAGCAGTACTTC. Translated, it gives CASRDREQYF.

The chain uses TRBV7-9 and TRBJ1-1, with TRBD1 matching over 8 bases. V was pared by 3 bases and J by 0 bases, with 6 bases of the junction left unmatched. The CDR3 consists of 16 residues. Germline CDR1 reads SEHNR; CDR2 reads FQNEAQ (reference sequence). CDR3: CASSFRAGGVNTEAFF. CDR3 in DNA: TGTGCCAGCAGCTTCAGGGCAGGGGGCGTGAACACTGAAGCTTTCTTT.

This clonotype was observed at least ten times. CDR3 residues: CASGRATGLETQYF. For the CDR3, the DNA is TGTGCTAGTGGTCGGGCGACAGGGCTAGAGACCCAGTACTTC. The V gene is TRBV12-5, the J gene TRBJ2-5; 7 bases are a match to TRBD1. In germline, CDR1 is LGHNT, CDR2 FRNRAP. Trimming removed 5 bases from V and 4 bases from J; junction bases left unmatched: 7. This CDR3 comprises 14 residues.

This clonotype came up a few times. This chain connects TRBV6-6 to TRBJ1-2; 8 bases are shared with TRBD1. The CDR3 covers 15 residues. Trimming removed 5 bases from V and 8 bases from J; junction bases left unmatched: 13. Per germline, CDR1 MNHNY and CDR2 SVGAGI (reference sequence). In DNA, the CDR3 is TGTGCCAGCAGTACCTTATCAGACAGGGACAGGGGCTACACCTTC. Its protein product is CASSTLSDRDRGYTF.

This rearrangement joins TRBV6-1 to TRBJ2-3; 9 nucleotides agree with TRBD2. The CDR3 has 14 residues. The germline V gene has CDR1 MNHNS and CDR2 SASEGT. Trimming at V came to 7 bases and at J to 5 bases, leaving 7 bases not matched to a gene. CDR3 sequence: CASTPGLARDTQYF. The CDR3 DNA reads as TGTGCCAGCACTCCGGGACTAGCTCGAGATACGCAGTATTTT.

The chain carries TRBV18 and TRBJ2-4, with D unresolved. The J call may be mistaken, given a closer DNA end match to TRBJ2-7. CDR3 length: 15 residues. Germline CDR1 KGHSH, CDR2 LQKENI. The CDR3 DNA reads as TGTGCCAGCTCACCACCGTCCCTGGCAGACTACGAGCAGTACTTC. Amino acids: CASSPPSLADYEQYF.

The chain employs TRBV10-2 and TRBJ1-1, with D uncertain. Germline V CDR1 and CDR2: WSHSY, SAAADI. The CDR3 has 15 residues. Trimming removed 6 bases from V and 3 bases from J, with 17 bases in between. Here the CDR3 reads CASRREELRDTEAFF. Here the CDR3 DNA reads TGCGCCAGCAGGAGGGAGGAACTGCGGGACACTGAAGCTTTCTTT.

This chain joins TRBV15 and TRBJ2-7; D is unresolved. With 4 bases removed from V and 5 bases from J, the gap between germline ends came to 18 bases. The CDR3 extends over 15 amino acids. CDR1 is LNHNV and CDR2 is YYDKDF in the germline V gene (reference sequence). The CDR3 DNA reads as TGTGCCACCAGCACTGTACCTTCACTGGGAAACGAGCAGTACTTC. It is translated as CATSTVPSLGNEQYF.

This clonotype showed up just a few times. The V call is TRBV10-3, the J call TRBJ1-4, with D possibly being TRBD1 (5 bases). Deletions cut 2 bases from V and 8 bases from J, with 18 bases between. CDR1 and CDR2 (germline): ENHRY, SYGVKD. The CDR3 consists of 16 residues. The CDR3: CAISEPGDSKGEKLFF. DNA for the CDR3: TGTGCCATCAGTGAGCCCGGGGACTCCAAGGGAGAAAAACTGTTTTTT.

This chain joins TRBV6-5 and TRBJ2-1, with D perhaps matching TRBD2 (7 bases). V was clipped by 3 bases and J by 0 bases, with 12 bases between them. Germline V CDR1 and CDR2: MNHEY, SVGAGI. The CDR3 spans 16 residues. The CDR3 here is CASSYRGGASYNEQFF. CDR3 in DNA: TGTGCCAGCAGTTATCGTGGGGGGGCCTCCTACAATGAGCAGTTCTTC.

This clonotype appeared a few times. The rearrangement links TRBV2 to TRBJ2-5; 9 bases fit TRBD2. The CDR3 runs 14 residues. Losses at the gene ends were 4 bases for V and 4 bases for J; bases not matched to a gene: 4. CDR1 and CDR2 (germline): SNHLY, FYNNEI. CDR3 region: CASSVTSGRETQYF. CDR3 coding DNA: TGTGCCAGCAGTGTGACTAGCGGTAGAGAGACCCAGTACTTC.

This clonotype was seen repeatedly, ten times or more. V is TRBV29-1 and J is TRBJ2-7; weak D call: TRBD1 (5 bases). Germline V gene lookup returns CDR1 SQVTM and CDR2 ANQGSEA. The CDR3 consists of 14 residues. V dropped 3 bases and J dropped 4 bases, with 16 bases sitting between them. The CDR3 sequence is CSVDGAPSGYEQYF. The DNA of the CDR3 is TGCAGCGTTGATGGGGCCCCCTCAGGGTACGAGCAGTACTTC.

In the case of this clonotype: A much larger clone lies one base from this, so it may be a read error. This sequence joins TRBV6-2 or TRBV6-3 and TRBJ2-1; 8 nucleotides match TRBD1. J lost 1 base, V lost 11 bases, and 4 bases had no gene match. The CDR3 is 13 residues long. Germline V gene sequence: CDR1 MNHEY, CDR2 SVGEGT. The CDR3 DNA reads as TGTGCCGCCCGGGACAGGTCCTACAATGAGCAGTTCTTC. Its protein is CAARDRSYNEQFF.

This rearrangement joins TRBV12-2 to TRBJ1-1; TRBD1 was called by the table and not checked on the DNA. TRBV12-2 is assigned pseudogene status. This CDR3 spans 15 amino acids. In DNA, the CDR3 is TGTGCAAGTCGCTCGCCGGGACCCAACGACACTGAAGCTTTCTTT. Its protein product is CASRSPGPNDTEAFF.

A word on this clonotype: An end of the junction does not agree with germline; a read error may underlie this. The V and J genes are TRBV10-3 and TRBJ1-4; 7 bases map to TRBD1. The germline V gene has CDR1 ENHRY and CDR2 SYGVKD. The CDR3 runs 14 residues. CDR3 nucleotides: TGTGCCATCAGTGATCCCGGACAGGTTGAAGAACTGTTTTTT. Translating gives CAISDPGQVEELFF.

In its sample, this clonotype was seen a few times. This chain connects TRBV5-1 to TRBJ2-2; D possibly uses TRBD1 or TRBD2 (6 bases each). The CDR3 extends over 16 amino acids. Per germline, CDR1 SGHRS and CDR2 YFSETQ. Deletions cut 0 bases from V and 0 bases from J, with 9 bases between. The CDR3: CASSLVGGPNTGELFF. The DNA of the CDR3 is TGCGCCAGCAGCTTGGTCGGGGGCCCGAACACCGGGGAGCTGTTTTTT.

The DNA of the CDR3 is TGCAGTGCTAGAGATCCGGCAGTGGGCGGCGAGCAGTACTTC. Encoded protein: CSARDPAVGGEQYF. The gene calls are TRBV20-1 and TRBJ2-7; D gene unclear. The germline CDR1 and CDR2 sequences are DFQATT and SNEGSKA (reference sequence). Trimming removed 0 bases from V and 6 bases from J, with 15 bases in between. The CDR3 spans 14 residues.

This clonotype showed up many times. V is TRBV3-1 and J is TRBJ2-5; no clear D. The CDR3 runs to 12 residues. The V gene lost 1 base and the J gene lost 5 bases, with 5 bases spanning the gap. Per the germline V gene, CDR1 is LGHDT and CDR2 is YNNKEL (reference sequence). The CDR3 loop is CASSQVRETQYF. CDR3 nucleotide sequence: TGTGCCAGCAGCCAAGTGCGGGAGACCCAGTACTTC.